The 20 T cell receptor beta chains reported below all come from one sample, sequenced in a study of T cell clones after liver transplantation. Profiled with immunoSEQ multiplex PCR; TCRdb holds only in-frame clones, not every one. Of 75,000 to 95,000 clones listed, over 80% are singletons. The material sequenced was CD4+ T cells from blood, taken at the 22-month timepoint. These receptors were obtained from a human patient who received a liver transplant. Some T cells may be provided by the graft donor.

The chain employs TRBV11-1 and TRBJ2-5; 9 bases align to TRBD1. V was pared by 6 bases and J by 5 bases, with 7 bases of the junction left unmatched. The germline CDR1 and CDR2 sequences are SGHAT and FQDESV (reference sequence). There are 14 residues in the CDR3. The CDR3 loop reads CASSRRQGGETQYF. The CDR3 DNA follows: TGTGCCAGCAGTCGACGACAGGGGGGCGAGACCCAGTACTTC.

The chain employs TRBV2 and TRBJ2-5, with 8 positions matching TRBD1. The germline V gene has CDR1 SNHLY and CDR2 FYNNEI. The junction had 0 bases not matched to a gene; V was cut back by 4 bases and J by 2 bases. The CDR3 extends over 13 amino acids. The CDR3 region has the DNA TGTGCCAGCAGTGGGGACAGGCAAGAGACCCAGTACTTC. It specifies CASSGDRQETQYF. Drawing the rest from reference TRBV2 and TRBJ2-5, the complete variable domain is EPEVTQTPSHQVTQMGQEVILRCVPISNHLYFYWYRQILGQKVEFLVSFYNNEISEKSEIFDDQFSVERPDGSNFTLKIRSTKLEDSAMYFCASSGDRQETQYFGPGTRLLVL.

This chain connects TRBV6-5 to TRBJ2-2; D possibly matches TRBD1 or TRBD2 (5 bases each). Germline loops: CDR1 MNHEY, CDR2 SVGAGI. V was trimmed by 7 bases and J by 3 bases, leaving 12 bases between them. The CDR3 consists of 14 residues. The CDR3 sequence is CASTGDRDTGELFF. CDR3 nucleotides: TGTGCCAGCACCGGGGACCGCGACACCGGGGAGCTGTTTTTT.

The CDR3 DNA reads TGTGCCAGCAGCTTAGGGGACGGCAATGAAAAACTGTTTTTT. This translates into CASSLGDGNEKLFF. The V and J genes are TRBV7-6 and TRBJ1-4, with D maybe TRBD1 (5 bases). Germline lookup yields CDR1 SGHVS and CDR2 FNYEAQ. The germline V and J ends were trimmed by 1 base and 5 bases, with 8 bases remaining between them. The CDR3 is 14 residues long.

This clone was observed a single time. The chain recombines TRBV30 with TRBJ2-6, with D perhaps matching TRBD1 or TRBD2 (5 bases each). Germline V CDR1 and CDR2: GTSNPN, SVGIG (reference sequence). This CDR3 is built from 16 residues. V was shortened by 1 base and J by 1 base, with 11 bases between the two germline ends. The CDR3 spells CAWSGGMTSGANVLTF. In nucleotides, the CDR3 is TGTGCCTGGAGTGGGGGGATGACTTCTGGGGCCAACGTCCTGACTTTC.

V is TRBV5-1 and J is TRBJ2-7; TRBD1 agrees at 7 bases. Germline V CDR1 and CDR2: SGHRS, YFSETQ. V trimming: 0 bases; J trimming: 0 bases; junction bases outside the gene matches: 9. The CDR3 is 17 residues long. The CDR3: CASSLASTGQSSYEQYF. CDR3 coding DNA: TGCGCCAGCAGCTTGGCCTCTACGGGACAGAGCTCCTACGAGCAGTACTTC.

The rearrangement links TRBV19 to TRBJ1-5; no firm D call. V gave up 3 bases and J gave up 11 bases, with 11 bases separating them. CDR1 is LNHDA and CDR2 is SQIVND in the germline V gene (reference sequence). The CDR3 totals 12 residues. The CDR3 reads CASSIRSMAQHF. The CDR3 bases are TGTGCCAGTAGTATTAGGAGCATGGCCCAGCATTTT.

The chain recombines TRBV4-1 with TRBJ1-1; 10 bases are shared with TRBD1. Germline V gene data show CDR1 as MGHRA and CDR2 as YSYEKL. This CDR3 comprises 15 residues. With V trimmed by 4 bases and J by 3 bases, 5 bases remained unmatched. CDR3 in amino acids: CASSRPGQGYTEAFF. The CDR3 region has the DNA TGCGCCAGCAGCCGGCCGGGACAGGGGTACACTGAAGCTTTCTTT.

This clone was counted only a few times. This chain connects TRBV6-6 to TRBJ1-5; D is unresolved. CDR3 length: 14 residues. In germline, CDR1 is MNHNY, CDR2 SVGAGI (reference sequence). Trimming removed 2 bases at V and 3 bases at J, with 8 bases between. The CDR3 DNA reads as TGTGCCAGCAGTTACAGGGTCGACAATCAGCCCCAGCATTTT. This encodes CASSYRVDNQPQHF.

This clone was detected a few times. The chain links TRBV2 to TRBJ1-6; perhaps TRBD1 as D (5 bases). Deletions cut 6 bases from V and 5 bases from J, with 8 bases between. Germline-derived CDR1 and CDR2 are SNHLY and FYNNEI. This CDR3 is built from 13 residues. In DNA form, the CDR3 reads TGTGCCAGCAGCCAGGGTAATAATTCACCCCTCCACTTT. This gives the protein CASSQGNNSPLHF. Supplemented by reference TRBV2 and TRBJ1-6, the full variable domain reads EPEVTQTPSHQVTQMGQEVILRCVPISNHLYFYWYRQILGQKVEFLVSFYNNEISEKSEIFDDQFSVERPDGSNFTLKIRSTKLEDSAMYFCASSQGNNSPLHFGNGTRLTVT.

The rearrangement links TRBV6-1 to TRBJ2-7; no definite D call. Trimming took off 4 bases at V and 4 bases at J, with 11 bases between the two ends. The CDR3 extends over 13 amino acids. In germline, CDR1 is MNHNS, CDR2 SASEGT. The CDR3 sequence is CASSVKLKYEQYF. The CDR3 bases are TGTGCCAGCAGTGTGAAGCTTAAGTACGAGCAGTACTTC.

The rearrangement uses TRBV10-3 and TRBJ2-2, with 11 bases identical to TRBD2. The CDR3 extends over 16 amino acids. CDR1 and CDR2 from the germline V gene are ENHRY and SYGVKD. V was pared by 6 bases and J by 1 base, with 4 bases of the junction left unmatched. In DNA form, the CDR3 reads TGTGCCATCAGGACGACTAGCGGGGAGAACACCGGGGAGCTGTTTTTT. This codes for CAIRTTSGENTGELFF.

This clone came up a few times. The V gene is TRBV7-2, the J gene TRBJ1-2, with D tentatively TRBD1 (5 bases). V was pared by 5 bases and J by 6 bases, with 16 bases between. CDR1 SGHTA and CDR2 FQGNSA come from the germline V gene. The CDR3 consists of 14 residues. The CDR3 loop is CASSIIKGRDGYTF. In DNA, the CDR3 is TGTGCCAGCAGCATAATCAAGGGACGGGATGGCTACACCTTC.

The chain joins TRBV14 to TRBJ2-5; D unclear. This CDR3 contains 14 residues. CDR1 SGHDN and CDR2 FVKESK come from the germline V gene. Trimming stripped 6 bases from V and 4 bases from J, with 15 bases between. The CDR3 DNA is TGTGCCAGCAGTAGGAGTCCGGGTCGAGAGACCCAGTACTTC. Protein product: CASSRSPGRETQYF.

The chain joins TRBV30 to TRBJ1-4, with a possible D match to TRBD1 (5 bases). V was clipped by 0 bases and J by 10 bases, with 9 bases between them. This CDR3 spans 12 amino acids. Germline V gene sequence: CDR1 GTSNPN, CDR2 SVGIG (reference sequence). As DNA, the CDR3 is TGTGCCTGGAGTGTAGGGGTTGGAAAACTGTTTTTT. Its translation: CAWSVGVGKLFF.

This chain links TRBV7-6 with TRBJ2-7; no firm D call. This CDR3 is 14 amino acids long. Germline values: CDR1 SGHVS, CDR2 FNYEAQ. Trimming took 4 bases from V and 0 from J, leaving 10 bases between them. The CDR3 DNA follows: TGTGCCAGCAGCTCAGCTATTAGCTCCTACGAGCAGTACTTC. This gives the protein CASSSAISSYEQYF.

This chain uses TRBV28 with TRBJ2-6; D is ambiguous. The V and J ends lost 3 bases and 0 bases respectively, with 9 bases between them. The CDR3 runs 16 residues. Germline CDR1 reads MDHEN; CDR2 reads SYDVKM. CDR3 protein: CASSLVGRSGANVLTF. The CDR3 DNA follows: TGTGCCAGCAGTTTGGTTGGCCGCTCTGGGGCCAACGTCCTGACTTTC.

This clone was seen a few times. The rearrangement links TRBV10-3 to TRBJ1-1; tentatively, D is TRBD1 (5 bases). V lost 0 bases, J lost 4 bases, and 12 bases lay in between. Germline V CDR1 and CDR2: ENHRY, SYGVKD. CDR3 size: 15 residues. CDR3 DNA: TGTGCCATCAGTGAGTCCGGGGCCGGGAGCACTGAAGCTTTCTTT. Its protein product is CAISESGAGSTEAFF.

This rearrangement joins TRBV18 to TRBJ2-7, with D perhaps TRBD1 (5 bases). Germline V CDR1 and CDR2: KGHSH, LQKENI. The CDR3 has 15 residues. The ends were cut back, 3 bases at V and 6 bases at J, with 18 bases in the middle. Here the CDR3 DNA reads TGTGCCAGCTCACCTCGACAGAAAACAGGCCTCGAGCAGTACTTC. It is translated as CASSPRQKTGLEQYF.

J is TRBJ1-1 and V is TRBV5-5; no firm D call. This CDR3 region has 12 residues. V lost 4 bases and J 7 bases, leaving 11 bases between the germline ends. Germline V gene lookup returns CDR1 SGHKS and CDR2 YYEKEE (reference sequence). The DNA for the CDR3 is TGTGCCAGCAGCATCGCCCGGGGTGAAGCTTTCTTT. It is translated as CASSIARGEAFF.